The 15 T cell receptor beta chains below come from one sample, sequenced in a study of T cell repertoires in cytomegalovirus infection. TCRdb analysed the reads with MiXCR anew, one entry per CDR3 protein. This table holds roughly 500,000 distinct CDR3 sequences, 25% to 35% found once. Their specific antigens are unknown. Sequenced here: cultured PBMCs, sampled from culture after CMV antigen stimulation. The receptors derive from a human donor in good health (CMV status not recorded). Some clones in this sample may be carry-over from other donors' samples.

This sequence joins TRBV19 and TRBJ2-1, with a possible D match to TRBD2 (5 bases). Per the germline V gene, CDR1 is LNHDA and CDR2 is SQIVND (reference sequence). The CDR3 spans 16 residues. V was clipped by 5 bases and J by 7 bases, with 21 bases between them. The DNA for the CDR3 is TGTGCCAGTAGTGTCACGTCGTACGGGATCGGTAATGAGCAGTTCTTC. This encodes CASSVTSYGIGNEQFF. The full variable domain, rest sourced from reference TRBV19 and TRBJ2-1, is DGGITQSPKYLFRKEGQNVTLSCEQNLNHDAMYWYRQDPGQGLRLIYYSQIVNDFQKGDIAEGYSVSREKKESFPLTVTSAQKNPTAFYLCASSVTSYGIGNEQFFGPGTRLTVL.

This chain joins TRBV15 and TRBJ2-7; unclear D gene. Deletions cut 3 bases from V and 0 bases from J, with 12 bases between. The CDR3 loop spans 15 amino acids. Germline values: CDR1 LNHNV, CDR2 YYDKDF (reference sequence). The CDR3 nucleotides read TGTGCCACCAGCAGGGAAACAGTGAGCTCCTACGAGCAGTACTTC. This sequence encodes CATSRETVSSYEQYF. The entire variable domain, with the rest obtained from reference TRBV15 and TRBJ2-7, is as follows: DAMVIQNPRYQVTQFGKPVTLSCSQTLNHNVMYWYQQKSSQAPKLLFHYYDKDFNNEADTPDNFQSRRPNTSFCFLDIRSPGLGDTAMYLCATSRETVSSYEQYFGPGTRLTVT.

This clonotype was seen a handful of times. The chain couples TRBV27 to TRBJ1-1, with unresolved D. V dropped 4 bases and J dropped 1 base, with 7 bases sitting between them. This CDR3 region has 13 residues. CDR1 and CDR2 (germline): MNHEY, SMNVEV (reference sequence). This CDR3 is CASSSVANTEAFF. DNA for the CDR3: TGTGCCAGCAGTTCGGTGGCGAACACTGAAGCTTTCTTT.

This rearrangement joins TRBV6-5 to TRBJ1-1; D is undetermined. This CDR3 is built from 15 residues. Between the trimmed V and J ends, which lost 2 bases and 3 bases, there was a span of 13 bases. In germline, CDR1 is MNHEY, CDR2 SVGAGI. CDR3 nucleotide sequence: TGTGCCAGCAGTTACGGCAGGTCCTGGGACACTGAAGCTTTCTTT. It codes for CASSYGRSWDTEAFF.

This clonotype has more than one count but fewer than ten. The V and J genes are TRBV24-1 and TRBJ2-2; D perhaps matches TRBD2 (5 bases). The CDR3 extends over 17 amino acids. Germline V lookup: CDR1 KGHDR, CDR2 SFDVKD. CDR3: CPETNQGRESNTGELFF. In nucleotides, the CDR3 is TGTCCCGAAACAAATCAAGGCCGGGAATCGAACACCGGGGAGCTGTTTTTT.

This clonotype was seen repeatedly, ten times or more. This chain connects TRBV24-1 to TRBJ2-3; the D gene is possibly TRBD1 (6 bases). Trimming left V 5 bases short and J 3 bases short, with 11 bases between. This CDR3 spans 14 amino acids. Germline loops: CDR1 KGHDR, CDR2 SFDVKD. In nucleotides, the CDR3 is TGTGCCACCAGTGCAGGACAGAATACAGATACGCAGTATTTT. Translating gives CATSAGQNTDTQYF.

A few counts support this clonotype. The chain couples TRBV7-2 to TRBJ2-1, with 7 bases that match TRBD2. The CDR3 is made up of 15 amino acids. Losses at the gene ends were 5 bases for V and 6 bases for J; bases not matched to a gene: 10. CDR1 and CDR2 from the germline V gene are SGHTA and FQGNSA. The CDR3 loop reads CASSPQVGGRNEQFF. DNA for the CDR3: TGTGCCAGCAGCCCTCAAGTGGGAGGGCGCAATGAGCAGTTCTTC.

This rearrangement joins TRBV20-1 to TRBJ1-6, with 8 bases lining up with TRBD1. From germline, CDR1 is DFQATT and CDR2 SNEGSKA (reference sequence). The V gene end was trimmed by 2 bases and the J gene end by 6 bases; junction bases not matched to a gene: 6. The CDR3 loop spans 15 amino acids. The CDR3 sequence: CSARRTGSLNSPLHF. CDR3 coding DNA: TGCAGTGCTAGAAGGACAGGGAGCCTTAATTCACCCCTCCACTTT.

This clonotype was counted ten times or more. This chain connects TRBV7-2 to TRBJ2-3; D is uncertain. The CDR3 is made up of 13 amino acids. CDR1 is SGHTA, CDR2 FQGNSA, per germline. V shed 4 bases and J shed 0 bases, with 5 bases lying between them. CDR3 sequence: CASSSDSTDTQYF. CDR3 sequence (DNA): TGTGCCAGCAGCTCTGATAGCACAGATACGCAGTATTTT.

In its sample, this clonotype was seen once. The V gene is TRBV6-9, the J gene TRBJ2-1, with 11 bases fitting TRBD2. Germline assignment: CDR1 MNHGY and CDR2 SVAAGI. The CDR3 extends over 19 amino acids. The V segment lost 3 bases and the J segment 6 bases; nucleotides outside the gene matches: 16. This CDR3 reads CASSYTMTRWLAGGNEQFF. CDR3 bases: TGTGCCAGCAGTTACACTATGACTAGGTGGCTAGCGGGAGGCAATGAGCAGTTCTTC.

This clonotype was recorded many times. The V call is TRBV7-2, the J call TRBJ2-1, with 7 bases identical to TRBD1. The CDR3 spans 16 residues. Germline V CDR1 and CDR2: SGHTA, FQGNSA. With V trimmed by 5 bases and J by 7 bases, 14 bases remained unmatched. As DNA, the CDR3 is TGTGCCAGCAGCCCTGGAAACAGGGGTCGGTGGAATGAGCAGTTCTTC. It specifies CASSPGNRGRWNEQFF.

This sequence joins TRBV4-1 and TRBJ1-3; TRBD1 is a possible D gene (5 bases). Trimming left V 1 base short and J 5 bases short, with 9 bases between. The CDR3 length is 14 residues. Germline V gives CDR1 MGHRA, CDR2 YSYEKL. The CDR3 loop reads CASSQGGGRNTIYF. CDR3 DNA sequence: TGCGCCAGCAGCCAAGGGGGGGGTAGAAACACCATATATTTT.

The chain is built from TRBV27 and TRBJ1-1, with D uncertain. CDR3 size: 15 residues. The germline V gene has CDR1 MNHEY and CDR2 SMNVEV (reference sequence). Trimming pared 5 bases from V and 1 base from J, leaving 14 bases between. The CDR3 DNA reads TGTGCCAGCAGTCCTCACCGGACTGCGAACACTGAAGCTTTCTTT. Protein sequence: CASSPHRTANTEAFF.

The J gene is TRBJ2-7, the V gene TRBV6-1, with D unclear. V lost 5 bases, J lost 1 base, and 9 bases lay in between. Germline CDR1 MNHNS, CDR2 SASEGT. The CDR3 runs 13 residues. CDR3 in DNA: TGTGCCAGCAGTCGCAGGTTTTCCTACGAGCAGTACTTC. As protein: CASSRRFSYEQYF.

The gene calls are TRBV6-2 or TRBV6-3 and TRBJ2-1; TRBD2 is a possible D gene (5 bases). This CDR3 comprises 13 residues. Trimming left V 1 base short and J 9 bases short, with 10 bases between. The V gene's germline CDR1 is MNHEY and CDR2 SVGEGT. The CDR3, as DNA: TGTGCCAGCAGTTACTGGCTGGCGGGTGAGCAGTTCTTC. The encoded protein is CASSYWLAGEQFF.